The 31 T cell receptor beta chains below come from one sample, sequenced in a study of control samples from healthy donors and cancer patients. Here immunoSEQ multiplex PCR was the method, and the copy in TCRdb shows in-frame clones only, minus some. Among about 120,000 clones listed, around 90% were seen once. Material: blood. The source is a man aged 50-59 years in good health.

V usage is TRBV27 and J usage is TRBJ2-3; TRBD1 aligns across 12 bases. This CDR3 has 13 amino acids. The junction had 3 bases not matched to a gene; V was cut back by 7 bases and J by 7 bases. Germline-derived CDR1 and CDR2 are MNHEY and SMNVEV (reference sequence). The CDR3, as DNA: TGTGCCAGCACGGGACAGGGGGCTTATACGCAGTATTTT. Its protein is CASTGQGAYTQYF.

V gene TRBV5-6 combines with J gene TRBJ2-1; 7 nucleotides line up with TRBD2. V shed 4 bases and J 12 bases; nucleotides not matched to a gene: 10. Germline CDR1 is SGHDT and CDR2 is YYEEEE. The CDR3 consists of 13 residues. CDR3 in DNA: TGTGCCAGCAGCCGGAGGGAGGGTAGTGGGCAGTTCTTC. Protein: CASSRREGSGQFF.

The chain employs TRBV4-1 and TRBJ1-5; a possible D gene is TRBD1 (5 bases). Trimming pared 4 bases from V and 7 bases from J, leaving 11 bases between. Germline loops: CDR1 MGHRA, CDR2 YSYEKL. This CDR3 comprises 13 residues. The CDR3 reads CASSPIRDQPQHF. DNA of the CDR3: TGCGCCAGCAGCCCGATTAGGGACCAGCCCCAGCATTTT.

The CDR3 reads CASSLSGGQETQYF. The CDR3 DNA is TGTGCCAGCAGCTTAAGCGGGGGACAAGAGACCCAGTACTTC. The chain links TRBV7-2 to TRBJ2-5; 8 bases line up with TRBD2. The V and J ends lost 2 bases and 2 bases, in that order; junction bases with no gene match: 1. The CDR3 length is 14 residues. The germline V gene encodes CDR1 SGHTA and CDR2 FQGNSA.

The chain uses TRBV30 and TRBJ2-5; 8 bases map to TRBD2. The V segment lost 7 bases and the J segment 5 bases; nucleotides outside the gene matches: 6. This CDR3 has 12 amino acids. Germline CDR1 and CDR2: GTSNPN and SVGIG (reference sequence). The CDR3, as DNA: TGTGCCTCCTTCGGCGGGGGGGAGACCCAGTACTTC. Its translation is CASFGGGETQYF.

The CDR3 coding sequence is TGTGCCAGCAGCTTAGCGGGGGGTGGAGAGACCCAGTACTTC. Protein sequence: CASSLAGGGETQYF. The chain is built from TRBV7-2 and TRBJ2-5; TRBD2 is a possible D gene (6 bases). CDR1 and CDR2 (germline): SGHTA, FQGNSA. V was cut by 0 bases and J by 4 bases, with 9 bases left in between. The CDR3 spans 14 residues.

The chain couples TRBV25-1 to TRBJ2-3, with a possible D match to TRBD1 (6 bases). CDR3 length: 15 amino acids. Germline V CDR1 and CDR2: MGHDK, SYGVNS. Trimming cost V 3 bases and J 4 bases, with 14 bases left between them. The CDR3 here is CASSDTGIGPDTQYF. In nucleotides, the CDR3 is TGTGCCAGCAGTGATACAGGGATCGGGCCAGATACGCAGTATTTT.

The rearrangement links TRBV6-2 or TRBV6-3 to TRBJ2-7; D perhaps matches TRBD1 (5 bases). The length of the CDR3 is 14 residues. From germline, CDR1 is MNHEY and CDR2 SVGEGT. V lost 0 bases to trimming and J lost 0 bases, with 6 bases between them. The chain's CDR3 is CASSYSGPSYEQYF. In DNA, the CDR3 is TGTGCCAGCAGTTACTCGGGGCCCTCCTACGAGCAGTACTTC.

In this sample, this clone turned up a few times. The gene calls are TRBV6-6 and TRBJ2-4, with a possible D match to TRBD1 (5 bases). The germline V gene has CDR1 MNHNY and CDR2 SVGAGI (reference sequence). Trimming took 0 bases from V and 3 from J, leaving 6 bases between them. There are 14 residues in the CDR3. The CDR3 loop reads CASSYSDNKNIQYF. CDR3 DNA sequence: TGTGCCAGCAGTTACTCGGACAACAAAAACATTCAGTACTTC.

The J gene is TRBJ2-3, the V gene TRBV5-4; TRBD2 is a possible D gene (6 bases). Trimming shortened V by 4 bases and J by 0 bases, and 12 bases separated the two germline ends. This CDR3 contains 15 residues. The germline CDR1 and CDR2 sequences are SGHNT and YYREEE (reference sequence). CDR3 nucleotide sequence: TGTGCCAGCAGCCCATCCGGGACTAGCACAGATACGCAGTATTTT. Protein sequence: CASSPSGTSTDTQYF. Filled out from reference TRBV5-4 and TRBJ2-3, the complete variable domain reads ETGVTQSPTHLIKTRGQQVTLRCSSQSGHNTVSWYQQALGQGPQFIFQYYREEENGRGNFPPRFSGLQFPNYSSELNVNALELDDSALYLCASSPSGTSTDTQYFGPGTRLTVL.

This clone was seen once. This rearrangement joins TRBV12-5 to TRBJ2-1; the match to TRBD2 covers 9 bases. The V and J ends lost 2 bases and 2 bases, in that order; junction bases with no gene match: 7. The germline V gene encodes CDR1 LGHNT and CDR2 FRNRAP. The CDR3 is made up of 17 amino acids. CDR3 sequence: CASGLNLAGPAYNEQFF. Here the CDR3 DNA reads TGTGCTAGTGGTTTGAATCTAGCGGGGCCTGCCTACAATGAGCAGTTCTTC.

This clone was detected once. The V call is TRBV21-1, the J call TRBJ1-1. TRBV21-1 is assigned pseudogene status. CDR3 length: 13 amino acids. CDR3 coding DNA: TGTGCCAGCAGCTCCCTTAGCTACACTGAAGCTTTCTTT. Residues: CASSSLSYTEAFF.

This rearrangement joins TRBV2 to TRBJ1-1; a weak D match, TRBD1 (6 bases). In germline, CDR1 is SNHLY, CDR2 FYNNEI. The CDR3 is 14 residues long. V was trimmed by 7 bases and J by 4 bases, leaving 16 bases between them. The CDR3 spells CASTEGGPTTEAFF. The CDR3, as DNA: TGTGCCAGCACGGAAGGGGGGCCGACCACTGAAGCTTTCTTT.

The J gene is TRBJ1-5, the V gene TRBV15, with D possibly being TRBD1 (6 bases). CDR3 length: 19 residues. Trimming stripped 1 base from V and 0 bases from J, with 19 bases between. CDR1 is LNHNV, CDR2 YYDKDF, per germline (reference sequence). The DNA of the CDR3 is TGTGCCACCAGCAGAGGTCAAAGCGCAAGGGGGGATAGCAATCAGCCCCAGCATTTT. Its protein is CATSRGQSARGDSNQPQHF. The variable domain in full, with the rest retrieved from reference TRBV15 and TRBJ1-5, is DAMVIQNPRYQVTQFGKPVTLSCSQTLNHNVMYWYQQKSSQAPKLLFHYYDKDFNNEADTPDNFQSRRPNTSFCFLDIRSPGLGDTAMYLCATSRGQSARGDSNQPQHFGDGTRLSIL.

This clone came up a few times. The chain uses TRBV4-3 and TRBJ2-3; the D call may be TRBD1 or TRBD2 (5 bases each). The length of the CDR3 is 17 residues. V lost 3 bases to trimming and J lost 6 bases, with 22 bases between them. CDR1 is LGHNA and CDR2 is YSLEER in the germline V gene. CDR3 in amino acids: CASSHEGRGVLGDTQYF. The CDR3 coding sequence is TGCGCCAGCAGCCACGAGGGCCGAGGGGTACTCGGGGATACGCAGTATTTT.

The chain uses TRBV10-3 and TRBJ1-2; 10 bases align to TRBD1. The CDR3 is 14 amino acids. V shed 4 bases and J 6 bases; nucleotides not matched to a gene: 5. CDR1 is ENHRY, CDR2 SYGVKD, per germline. The CDR3 coding sequence is TGTGCCATCAGTGGGGACAGGGGCATCCATGGCTACACCTTC. This sequence encodes CAISGDRGIHGYTF.

The chain combines TRBV18 with TRBJ2-7; TRBD1 agrees at 9 bases. The CDR3 runs to 14 residues. The germline CDR1 and CDR2 sequences are KGHSH and LQKENI. The V segment lost 3 bases and the J segment 3 bases; nucleotides outside the gene matches: 3. The CDR3 spells CASSPADRGYEQYF. CDR3 sequence (DNA): TGTGCCAGCTCACCGGCGGACAGGGGCTACGAGCAGTACTTC.

The V call is TRBV11-2, the J call TRBJ2-3; 8 bases map to TRBD1. From germline, CDR1 is SGHAT and CDR2 FQNNGV. The CDR3 totals 16 residues. The J segment lost 4 bases and the V segment lost 0 bases, leaving 6 bases of the junction unmatched. Here the CDR3 DNA reads TGTGCCAGCAGCTTAGAGGACAGGGTAGGACCAGATACGCAGTATTTT. This sequence encodes CASSLEDRVGPDTQYF.

Points on this clone: An end of the junction differs from the germline gene, which may be a read error. The sample carries other DNA sequences with the same CDR3. This sequence joins TRBV18 and TRBJ2-5; D ambiguous. CDR1 is KGHSH, CDR2 LQKENI, per germline. The CDR3 is made up of 13 amino acids. This CDR3 is CASSPRARETQYF. The CDR3 DNA reads as TGTGCCAGCTCCCCACGAGCGAGAGAGACCCAGTACTTC.

Here the CDR3 DNA reads TGTGCCAGCAGTTTAGGCAGGGCCTACGAGCAGTACTTC. Translation: CASSLGRAYEQYF. The rearrangement uses TRBV12-3 or TRBV12-4 and TRBJ2-7; TRBD1 might be the D (5 bases). The CDR3 contains 13 residues. V shed 1 base and J shed 2 bases, with 6 bases lying between them.

V and J are TRBV11-2 and TRBJ2-6; no definite D call. Between the trimmed V and J ends, which lost 3 bases and 0 bases, there was a span of 18 bases. The CDR3 extends over 19 amino acids. Germline V gene lookup returns CDR1 SGHAT and CDR2 FQNNGV. CDR3 sequence: CASSLKVQSGSSGANVLTF. The CDR3 nucleotides read TGTGCCAGCAGCTTGAAGGTCCAATCAGGATCCTCTGGGGCCAACGTCCTGACTTTC. Supplemented by reference TRBV11-2 and TRBJ2-6, the full variable domain reads EAGVAQSPRYKIIEKRQSVAFWCNPISGHATLYWYQQILGQGPKLLIQFQNNGVVDDSQLPKDRFSAERLKGVDSTLKIQPAKLEDSAVYLCASSLKVQSGSSGANVLTFGAGSRLTVL.

The chain uses TRBV4-1 and TRBJ2-3, with 7 bases aligning to TRBD2. CDR3 size: 15 residues. The V and J ends lost 1 base and 4 bases, in that order; junction bases with no gene match: 5. Germline loops: CDR1 MGHRA, CDR2 YSYEKL. The CDR3 nucleotides read TGCGCCAGCAGCCAAGTAGGGCTAGCGGCAGATACGCAGTATTTT. Encoded protein: CASSQVGLAADTQYF.

Details on this clone: Other DNA sequences within the sample encode an identical CDR3. The V and J genes are TRBV9 and TRBJ2-2; D is unclear. V was pared by 1 base and J by 0 bases, with 4 bases between. The CDR3 consists of 14 residues. The V gene's germline CDR1 is SGDLS and CDR2 YYNGEE. The CDR3 region has the DNA TGTGCCAGCAGCGTAAAGACGAACACCGGGGAGCTGTTTTTT. It yields the protein CASSVKTNTGELFF.

This chain connects TRBV19 to TRBJ1-2; 9 nucleotides match TRBD1. J lost 2 bases, V lost 6 bases, and 4 bases had no gene match. The CDR3 length is 14 residues. Germline loops: CDR1 LNHDA, CDR2 SQIVND (reference sequence). CDR3 in amino acids: CASSPGQGNYGYTF. DNA for the CDR3: TGTGCCAGTAGCCCGGGACAGGGAAACTATGGCTACACCTTC.

The V gene is TRBV5-6, the J gene TRBJ1-4; D not certain. The V gene lost 1 base and the J gene lost 0 bases, with 4 bases spanning the gap. CDR3 length equals 14 residues. Looked up from germline, CDR1 is SGHDT and CDR2 is YYEEEE. The chain's CDR3 is CASSLYATNEKLFF. In DNA, the CDR3 is TGTGCCAGCAGCTTGTACGCAACTAATGAAAAACTGTTTTTT. Complete variable domain (other parts from reference TRBV5-6 and TRBJ1-4): DAGVTQSPTHLIKTRGQQVTLRCSPKSGHDTVSWYQQALGQGPQFIFQYYEEEERQRGNFPDRFSGHQFPNYSSELNVNALLLGDSALYLCASSLYATNEKLFFGSGTQLSVL.

In this sample, this clone turned up once. DNA of the CDR3: TGCGCCAGCAGCGATCGACAGGGTCCGGGATCACCCCTCCACTTT. It encodes CASSDRQGPGSPLHF. This rearrangement joins TRBV5-1 to TRBJ1-6, with 7 bases lining up with TRBD1. The length of the CDR3 is 15 residues. V was clipped by 4 bases and J by 10 bases; unmatched bases: 11. The germline CDR1 and CDR2 sequences are SGHRS and YFSETQ. The complete variable domain, with remaining parts taken from reference TRBV5-1 and TRBJ1-6, reads KAGVTQTPRYLIKTRGQQVTLSCSPISGHRSVSWYQQTPGQGLQFLFEYFSETQRNKGNFPGRFSGRQFSNSRSEMNVSTLELGDSALYLCASSDRQGPGSPLHFGNGTRLTVT.

V and J are TRBV19 and TRBJ2-2; 8 bases fit TRBD2. The germline V gene has CDR1 LNHDA and CDR2 SQIVND (reference sequence). The CDR3 is 14 amino acids. Losses at the gene ends were 9 bases for V and 0 bases for J; bases not matched to a gene: 3. This chain's CDR3 is CASRGGTNTGELFF. The CDR3 DNA is TGTGCCAGCCGGGGGGGAACGAACACCGGGGAGCTGTTTTTT.

The J gene is TRBJ2-7, the V gene TRBV6-5; tentatively, D is TRBD2 (5 bases). Germline CDR1 reads MNHEY; CDR2 reads SVGAGI. V shed 7 bases and J shed 7 bases, with 14 bases lying between them. The CDR3 is made up of 12 amino acids. CDR3 region: CASTQETGEQYF. The CDR3 DNA is TGTGCCAGCACTCAGGAAACGGGGGAGCAGTACTTC.

This clone was counted a few times. The rearrangement links TRBV9 to TRBJ2-7; D remains unclear. CDR1 and CDR2 from the germline V gene are SGDLS and YYNGEE. This CDR3 contains 15 residues. Trimming removed 3 bases at V and 1 base at J, with 14 bases between. The CDR3 region is CASSAGRGRSYEQYF. CDR3 bases: TGTGCCAGCAGCGCCGGACGAGGAAGGTCCTACGAGCAGTACTTC.

The chain couples TRBV5-1 to TRBJ2-7; TRBD2 agrees at 9 bases. Trimming took 0 bases from V and 2 from J; bases not matched to a gene: 9. The CDR3 spans 17 residues. Looked up from germline, CDR1 is SGHRS and CDR2 is YFSETQ. CDR3 loop: CASSLAPPSGVTYEQYF. CDR3 in DNA: TGCGCCAGCAGCTTGGCCCCGCCTAGCGGGGTCACCTACGAGCAGTACTTC.

The CDR3 nucleotides are TGTGCCAGCAGCTTGGGGGACAGCTTCTACACTGAAGCTTTCTTT. Encoded protein: CASSLGDSFYTEAFF. The chain is built from TRBV5-8 and TRBJ1-1, with TRBD1 matching 7 bases. The CDR3 is 15 residues long. Per germline, CDR1 SGHTS and CDR2 YDEGEE. Trimming at V came to 0 bases and at J to 3 bases, leaving 5 bases not matched to a gene.